The T cell receptor (beta chain) described here comes from a study of cytomegalovirus exposure and HLA in healthy donors. The wider study: Later analysis reported that the 130 or so validation repertoires shared the platform of the 500 to 750 first-cohort repertoires. Study-wide results and caveats: One later analysis, an examination of the 120 validation repertoires, found that first-cohort TCR clusters tended to co-occur in them. Across donors, most TCRs were seen rarely, yet some public ones were widespread.

Concerning this clone: Antigen: not known.

This table comes from immunoSEQ multiplex PCR, and its TCRdb copy is limited to in-frame clones, with some not included. The repertoire holds 120,000 or so clones, 89% seen once, with 1.5% to 2.5% in the top ten. Trimming removed 5 bases at V and 5 bases at J, with 9 bases between. This CDR3 contains 13 residues. Germline V CDR1 and CDR2: PRHDT, FYEKMQ (reference sequence). The chain employs TRBV13 and TRBJ1-4; D gene unclear. This TCR derives from a woman under 30 in good health and CMV-seronegative. Sequencing used PBMCs. The CDR3 is CASSPDGNEKLFF. CDR3 DNA: TGTGCCAGCAGCCCAGACGGGAATGAAAAACTGTTTTTT.